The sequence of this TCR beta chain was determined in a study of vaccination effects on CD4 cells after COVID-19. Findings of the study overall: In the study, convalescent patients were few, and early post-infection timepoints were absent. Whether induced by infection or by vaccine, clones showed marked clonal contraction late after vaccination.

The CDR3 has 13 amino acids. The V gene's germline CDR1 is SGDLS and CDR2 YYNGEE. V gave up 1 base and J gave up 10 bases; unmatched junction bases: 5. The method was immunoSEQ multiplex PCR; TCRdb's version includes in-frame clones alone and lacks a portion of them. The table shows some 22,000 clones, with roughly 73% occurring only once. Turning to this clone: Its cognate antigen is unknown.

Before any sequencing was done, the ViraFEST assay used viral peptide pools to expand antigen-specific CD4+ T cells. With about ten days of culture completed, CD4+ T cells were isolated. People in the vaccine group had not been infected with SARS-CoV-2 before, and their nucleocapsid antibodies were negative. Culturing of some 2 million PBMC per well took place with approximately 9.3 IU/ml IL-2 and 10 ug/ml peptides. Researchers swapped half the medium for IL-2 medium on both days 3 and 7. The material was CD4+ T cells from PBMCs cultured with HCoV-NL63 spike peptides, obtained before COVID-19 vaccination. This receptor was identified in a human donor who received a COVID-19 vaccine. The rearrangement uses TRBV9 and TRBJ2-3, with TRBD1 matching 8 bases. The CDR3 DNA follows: TGTGCCAGCAGCGTACAGGGGGCGGGATCGCAGTATTTT. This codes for CASSVQGAGSQYF.